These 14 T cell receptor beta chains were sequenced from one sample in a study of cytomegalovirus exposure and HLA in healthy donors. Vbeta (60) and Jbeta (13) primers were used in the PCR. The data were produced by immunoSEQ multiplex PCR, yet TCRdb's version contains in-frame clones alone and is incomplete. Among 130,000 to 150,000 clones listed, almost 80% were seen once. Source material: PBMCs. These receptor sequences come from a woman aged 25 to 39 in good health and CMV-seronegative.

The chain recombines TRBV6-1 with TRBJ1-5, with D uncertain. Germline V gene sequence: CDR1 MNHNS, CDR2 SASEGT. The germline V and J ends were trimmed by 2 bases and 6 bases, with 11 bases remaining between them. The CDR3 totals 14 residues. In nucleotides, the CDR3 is TGTGCCAGCAGTGAAAGGAGGGAAGGTCAGCCCCAGCATTTT. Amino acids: CASSERREGQPQHF.

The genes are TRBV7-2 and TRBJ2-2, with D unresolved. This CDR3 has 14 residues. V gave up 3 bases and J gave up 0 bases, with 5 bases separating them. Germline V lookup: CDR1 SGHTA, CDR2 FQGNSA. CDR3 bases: TGTGCCAGCAGCTTTACAGCGAACACCGGGGAGCTGTTTTTT. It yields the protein CASSFTANTGELFF. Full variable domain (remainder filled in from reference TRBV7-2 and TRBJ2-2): GAGVSQSPSNKVTEKGKDVELRCDPISGHTALYWYRQSLGQGLEFLIYFQGNSAPDKSGLPSDRFSAERTGGSVSTLTIQRTQQEDSAVYLCASSFTANTGELFFGEGSRLTVL.

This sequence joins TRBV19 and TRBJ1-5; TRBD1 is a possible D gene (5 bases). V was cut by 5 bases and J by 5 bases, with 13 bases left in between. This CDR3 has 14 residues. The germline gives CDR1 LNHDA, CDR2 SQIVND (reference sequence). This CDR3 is CASSGGGSYQPQHF. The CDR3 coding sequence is TGTGCCAGTAGTGGGGGGGGTTCTTATCAGCCCCAGCATTTT.

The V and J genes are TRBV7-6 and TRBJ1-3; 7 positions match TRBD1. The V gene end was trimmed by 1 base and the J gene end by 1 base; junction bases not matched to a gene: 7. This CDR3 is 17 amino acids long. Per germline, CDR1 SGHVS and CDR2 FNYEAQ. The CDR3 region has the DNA TGTGCCAGCAGCTTAGGAGGGGGCGGAACGTCTGGAAACACCATATATTTT. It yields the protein CASSLGGGGTSGNTIYF.

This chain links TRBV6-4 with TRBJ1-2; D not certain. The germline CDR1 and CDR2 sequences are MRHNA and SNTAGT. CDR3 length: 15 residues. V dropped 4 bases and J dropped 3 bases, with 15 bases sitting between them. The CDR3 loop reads CASSALSGADYGYTF. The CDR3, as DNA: TGTGCCAGCAGTGCTCTCTCGGGAGCGGACTATGGCTACACCTTC.

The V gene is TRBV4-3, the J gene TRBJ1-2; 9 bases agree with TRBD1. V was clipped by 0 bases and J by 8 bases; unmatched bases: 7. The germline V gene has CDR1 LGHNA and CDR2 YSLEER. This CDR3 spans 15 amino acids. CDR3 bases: TGCGCCAGCAGCCAAGACCCCGGGACAGGGAACGGCTACACCTTC. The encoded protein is CASSQDPGTGNGYTF.

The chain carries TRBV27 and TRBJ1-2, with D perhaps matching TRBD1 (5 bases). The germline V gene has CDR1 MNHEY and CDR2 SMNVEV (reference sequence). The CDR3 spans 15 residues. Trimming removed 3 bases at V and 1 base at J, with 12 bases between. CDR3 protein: CASSFAGRSNYGYTF. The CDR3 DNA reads TGTGCCAGCAGTTTTGCGGGACGGAGTAACTATGGCTACACCTTC.

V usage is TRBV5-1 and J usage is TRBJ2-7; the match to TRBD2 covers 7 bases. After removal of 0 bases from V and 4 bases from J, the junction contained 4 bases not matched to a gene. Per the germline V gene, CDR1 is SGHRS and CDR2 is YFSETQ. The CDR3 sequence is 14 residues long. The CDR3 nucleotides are TGCGCCAGCAGCTTGGGGGGACTACTTTACGAGCAGTACTTC. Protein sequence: CASSLGGLLYEQYF.

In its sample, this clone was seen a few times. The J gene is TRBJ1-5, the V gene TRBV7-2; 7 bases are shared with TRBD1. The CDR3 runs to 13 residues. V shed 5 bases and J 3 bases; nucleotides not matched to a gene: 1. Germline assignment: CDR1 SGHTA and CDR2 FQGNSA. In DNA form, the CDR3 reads TGTGCCAGCAGCGGGACAGCCAATCAGCCCCAGCATTTT. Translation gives CASSGTANQPQHF.

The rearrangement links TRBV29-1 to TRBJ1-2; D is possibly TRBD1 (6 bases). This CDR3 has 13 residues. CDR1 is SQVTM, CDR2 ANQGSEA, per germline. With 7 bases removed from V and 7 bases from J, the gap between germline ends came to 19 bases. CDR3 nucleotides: TGCAGCGCCCACTCTACAGGGAGCCCTGGCTACACCTTC. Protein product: CSAHSTGSPGYTF.

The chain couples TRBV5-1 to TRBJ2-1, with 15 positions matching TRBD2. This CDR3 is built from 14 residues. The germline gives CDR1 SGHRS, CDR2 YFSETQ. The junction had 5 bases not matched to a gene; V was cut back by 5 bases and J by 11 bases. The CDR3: CASSSGLAGGQQFF. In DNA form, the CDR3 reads TGCGCCAGCAGTTCCGGACTAGCGGGGGGGCAGCAGTTCTTC.

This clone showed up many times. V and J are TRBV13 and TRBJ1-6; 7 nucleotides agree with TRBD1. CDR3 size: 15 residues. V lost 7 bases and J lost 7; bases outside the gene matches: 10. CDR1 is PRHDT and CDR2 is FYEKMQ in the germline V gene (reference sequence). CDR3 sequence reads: CASTIRGLGNSPLHF. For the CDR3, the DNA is TGTGCCAGCACCATAAGGGGGCTGGGAAATTCACCCCTCCACTTT.

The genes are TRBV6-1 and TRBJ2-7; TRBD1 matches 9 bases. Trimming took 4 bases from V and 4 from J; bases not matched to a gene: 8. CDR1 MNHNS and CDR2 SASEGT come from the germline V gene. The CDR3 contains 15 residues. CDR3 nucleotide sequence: TGTGCCAGCAGTGCCGCCGGGACAGGGCTGTACGAGCAGTACTTC. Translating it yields CASSAAGTGLYEQYF.

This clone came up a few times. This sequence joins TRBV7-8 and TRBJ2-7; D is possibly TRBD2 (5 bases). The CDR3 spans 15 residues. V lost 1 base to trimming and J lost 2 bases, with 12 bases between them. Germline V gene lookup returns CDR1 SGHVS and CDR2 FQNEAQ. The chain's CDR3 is CASSLGVGSAYEQYF. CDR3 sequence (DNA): TGTGCCAGCAGCTTAGGGGTGGGTAGCGCCTACGAGCAGTACTTC.